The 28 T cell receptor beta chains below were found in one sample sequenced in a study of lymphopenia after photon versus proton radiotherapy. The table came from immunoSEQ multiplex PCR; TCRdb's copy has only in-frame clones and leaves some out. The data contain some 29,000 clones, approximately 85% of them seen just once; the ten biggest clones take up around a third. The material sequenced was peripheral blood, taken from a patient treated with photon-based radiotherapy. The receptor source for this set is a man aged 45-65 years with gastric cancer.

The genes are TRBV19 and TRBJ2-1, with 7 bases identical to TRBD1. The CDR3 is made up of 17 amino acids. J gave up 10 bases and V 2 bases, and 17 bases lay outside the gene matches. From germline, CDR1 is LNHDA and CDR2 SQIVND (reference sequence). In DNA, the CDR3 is TGTGCCAGTAGTATACTATCCCGGCTCACAGGGGCAGGGGAGCAGTTCTTC. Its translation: CASSILSRLTGAGEQFF.

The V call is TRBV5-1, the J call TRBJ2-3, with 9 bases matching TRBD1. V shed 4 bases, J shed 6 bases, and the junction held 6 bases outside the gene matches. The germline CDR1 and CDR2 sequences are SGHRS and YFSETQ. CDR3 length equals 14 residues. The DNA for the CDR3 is TGCGCCAGCAGCCCCGGGACAGGGCTGGATACGCAGTATTTT. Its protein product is CASSPGTGLDTQYF. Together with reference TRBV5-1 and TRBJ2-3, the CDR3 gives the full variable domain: KAGVTQTPRYLIKTRGQQVTLSCSPISGHRSVSWYQQTPGQGLQFLFEYFSETQRNKGNFPGRFSGRQFSNSRSEMNVSTLELGDSALYLCASSPGTGLDTQYFGPGTRLTVL.

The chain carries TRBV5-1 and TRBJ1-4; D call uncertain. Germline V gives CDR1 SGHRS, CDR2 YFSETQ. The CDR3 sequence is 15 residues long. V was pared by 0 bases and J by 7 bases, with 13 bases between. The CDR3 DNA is TGCGCCAGCAGCTTGGCCATGGGGAGGGTTGAAAAACTGTTTTTT. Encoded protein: CASSLAMGRVEKLFF. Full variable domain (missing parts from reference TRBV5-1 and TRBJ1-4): KAGVTQTPRYLIKTRGQQVTLSCSPISGHRSVSWYQQTPGQGLQFLFEYFSETQRNKGNFPGRFSGRQFSNSRSEMNVSTLELGDSALYLCASSLAMGRVEKLFFGSGTQLSVL.

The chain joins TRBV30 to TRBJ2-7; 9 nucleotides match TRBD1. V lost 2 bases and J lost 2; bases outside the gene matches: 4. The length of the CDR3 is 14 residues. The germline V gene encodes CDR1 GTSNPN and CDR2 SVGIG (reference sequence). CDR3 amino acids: CAWSLRQGAYEQYF. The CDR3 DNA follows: TGTGCCTGGAGTCTCAGACAGGGGGCCTACGAGCAGTACTTC.

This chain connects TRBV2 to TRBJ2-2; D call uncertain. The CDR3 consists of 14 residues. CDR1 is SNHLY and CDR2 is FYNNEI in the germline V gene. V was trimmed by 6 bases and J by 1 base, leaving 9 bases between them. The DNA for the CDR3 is TGTGCCAGCAGGATGACGGGGAACACCGGGGAGCTGTTTTTT. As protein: CASRMTGNTGELFF.

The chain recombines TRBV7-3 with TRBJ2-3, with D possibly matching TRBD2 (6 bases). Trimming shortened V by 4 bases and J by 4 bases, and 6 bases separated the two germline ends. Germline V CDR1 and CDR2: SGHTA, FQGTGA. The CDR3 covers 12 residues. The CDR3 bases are TGTGCCAGCAGCTCTAGCGCAGATACGCAGTATTTT. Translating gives CASSSSADTQYF.

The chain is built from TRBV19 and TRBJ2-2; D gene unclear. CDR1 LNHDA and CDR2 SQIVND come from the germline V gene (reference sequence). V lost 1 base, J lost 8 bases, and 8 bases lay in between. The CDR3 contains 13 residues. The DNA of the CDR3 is TGTGCCAGTAGTATAGCCCCTATGGGGGAGCTGTTTTTT. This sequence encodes CASSIAPMGELFF.

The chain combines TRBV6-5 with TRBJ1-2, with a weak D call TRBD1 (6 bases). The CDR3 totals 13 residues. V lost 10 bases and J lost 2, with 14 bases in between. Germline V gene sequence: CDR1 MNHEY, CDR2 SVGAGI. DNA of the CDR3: TGTGCCACCCAAGGGGGTTCGAACTATGGCTACACCTTC. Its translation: CATQGGSNYGYTF.

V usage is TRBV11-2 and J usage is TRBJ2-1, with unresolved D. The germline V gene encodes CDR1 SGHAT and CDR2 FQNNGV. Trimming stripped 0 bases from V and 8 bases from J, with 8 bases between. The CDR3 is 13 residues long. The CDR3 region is CASSLDIVHEQFF. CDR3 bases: TGTGCCAGCAGCTTAGATATTGTGCATGAGCAGTTCTTC.

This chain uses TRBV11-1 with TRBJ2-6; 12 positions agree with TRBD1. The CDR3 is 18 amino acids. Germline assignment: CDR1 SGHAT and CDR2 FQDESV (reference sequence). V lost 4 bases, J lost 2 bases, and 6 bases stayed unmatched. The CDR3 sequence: CASSYGTGGLTGANVLTF. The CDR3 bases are TGTGCCAGCAGCTATGGGACAGGGGGCTTAACTGGGGCCAACGTCCTGACTTTC.

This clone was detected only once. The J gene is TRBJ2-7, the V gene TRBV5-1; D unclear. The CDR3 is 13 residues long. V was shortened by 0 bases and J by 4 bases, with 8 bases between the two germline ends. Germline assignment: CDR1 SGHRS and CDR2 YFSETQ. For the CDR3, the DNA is TGCGCCAGCAGCTTGGAGGGTTCTTACGAGCAGTACGTC. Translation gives CASSLEGSYEQYV.

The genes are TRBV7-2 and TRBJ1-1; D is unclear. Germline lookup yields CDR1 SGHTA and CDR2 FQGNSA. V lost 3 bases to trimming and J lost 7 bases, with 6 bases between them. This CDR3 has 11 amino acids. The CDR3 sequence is CASSFSGEAFF. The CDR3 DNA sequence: TGTGCCAGCAGCTTCTCCGGTGAAGCTTTCTTT.

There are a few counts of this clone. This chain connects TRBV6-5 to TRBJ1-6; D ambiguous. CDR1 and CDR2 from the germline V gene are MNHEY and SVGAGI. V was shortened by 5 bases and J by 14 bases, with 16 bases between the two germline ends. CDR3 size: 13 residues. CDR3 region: CASSTRLVPALHF. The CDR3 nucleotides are TGTGCCAGCAGTACCAGATTGGTTCCAGCCCTCCACTTT.

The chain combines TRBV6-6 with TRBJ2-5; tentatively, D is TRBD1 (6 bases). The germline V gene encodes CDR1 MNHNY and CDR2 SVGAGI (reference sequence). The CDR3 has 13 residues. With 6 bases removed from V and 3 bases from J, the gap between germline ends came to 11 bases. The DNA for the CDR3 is TGTGCCAGCAGCCGGCCAGGGGAAGAGACCCAGTACTTC. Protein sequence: CASSRPGEETQYF.

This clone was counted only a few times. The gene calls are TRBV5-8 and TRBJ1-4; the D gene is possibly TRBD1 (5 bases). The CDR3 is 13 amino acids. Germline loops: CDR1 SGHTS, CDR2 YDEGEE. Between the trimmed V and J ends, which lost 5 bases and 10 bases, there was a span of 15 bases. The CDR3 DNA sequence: TGTGCCAGCAGTGGGACGACCCGGGGAAAACTGTTTTTT. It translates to CASSGTTRGKLFF.

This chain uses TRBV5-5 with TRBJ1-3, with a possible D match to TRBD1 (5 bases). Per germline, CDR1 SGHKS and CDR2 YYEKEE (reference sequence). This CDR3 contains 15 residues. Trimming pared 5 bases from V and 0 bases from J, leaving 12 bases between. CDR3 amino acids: CASSRDGGSGNTIYF. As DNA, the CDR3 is TGTGCCAGCAGTCGGGACGGCGGCTCTGGAAACACCATATATTTT.

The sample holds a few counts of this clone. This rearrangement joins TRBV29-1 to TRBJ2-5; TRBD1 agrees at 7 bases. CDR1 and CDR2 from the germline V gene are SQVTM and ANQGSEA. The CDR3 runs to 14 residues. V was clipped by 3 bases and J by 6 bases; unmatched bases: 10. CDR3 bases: TGCAGCGTTGAGAGTTACAGGGGCAGGAAGACCCAGTACTTC. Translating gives CSVESYRGRKTQYF.

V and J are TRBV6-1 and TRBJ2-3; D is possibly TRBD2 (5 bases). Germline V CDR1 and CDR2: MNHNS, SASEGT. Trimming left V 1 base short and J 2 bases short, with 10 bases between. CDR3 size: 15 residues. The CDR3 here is CASSEGGGNTDTQYF. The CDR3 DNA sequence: TGTGCCAGCAGTGAAGGTGGAGGAAACACAGATACGCAGTATTTT.

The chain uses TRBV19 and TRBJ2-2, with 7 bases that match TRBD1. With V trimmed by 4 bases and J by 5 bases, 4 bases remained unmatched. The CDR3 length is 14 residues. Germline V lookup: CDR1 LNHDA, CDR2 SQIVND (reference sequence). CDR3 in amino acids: CASSKGGGTGELFF. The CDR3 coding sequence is TGTGCCAGTAGTAAAGGGGGCGGAACCGGGGAGCTGTTTTTT.

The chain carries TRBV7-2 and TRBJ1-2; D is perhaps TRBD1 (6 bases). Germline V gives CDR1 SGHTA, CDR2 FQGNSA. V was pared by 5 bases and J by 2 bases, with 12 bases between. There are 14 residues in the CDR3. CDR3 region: CASSRTARNYGYTF. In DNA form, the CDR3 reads TGTGCCAGCAGCCGGACAGCCCGAAACTATGGCTACACCTTC. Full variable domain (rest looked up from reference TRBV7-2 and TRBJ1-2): GAGVSQSPSNKVTEKGKDVELRCDPISGHTALYWYRQSLGQGLEFLIYFQGNSAPDKSGLPSDRFSAERTGGSVSTLTIQRTQQEDSAVYLCASSRTARNYGYTFGSGTRLTVV.

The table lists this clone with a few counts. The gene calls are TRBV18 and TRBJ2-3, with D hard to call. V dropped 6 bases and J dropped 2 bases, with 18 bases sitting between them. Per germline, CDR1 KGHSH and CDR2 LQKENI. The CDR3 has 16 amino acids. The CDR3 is CASSPPTLQITDTQYF. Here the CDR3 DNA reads TGTGCCAGCTCCCCCCCGACCCTCCAGATCACAGATACGCAGTATTTT. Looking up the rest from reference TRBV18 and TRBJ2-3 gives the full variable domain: NAGVMQNPRHLVRRRGQEARLRCSPMKGHSHVYWYRQLPEEGLKFMVYLQKENIIDESGMPKERFSAEFPKEGPSILRIQQVVRGDSAAYFCASSPPTLQITDTQYFGPGTRLTVL.

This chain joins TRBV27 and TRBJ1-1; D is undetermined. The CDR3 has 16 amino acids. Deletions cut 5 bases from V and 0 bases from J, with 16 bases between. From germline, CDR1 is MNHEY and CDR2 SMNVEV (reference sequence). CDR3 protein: CASSPALGKMNTEAFF. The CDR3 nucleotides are TGTGCCAGCAGTCCAGCCTTGGGTAAGATGAACACTGAAGCTTTCTTT.

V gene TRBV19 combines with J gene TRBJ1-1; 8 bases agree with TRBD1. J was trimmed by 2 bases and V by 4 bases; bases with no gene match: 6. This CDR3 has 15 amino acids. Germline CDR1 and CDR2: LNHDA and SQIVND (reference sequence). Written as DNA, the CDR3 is TGTGCCAGTAGTAAGACAGGGGTCGCCAACACTGAAGCTTTCTTT. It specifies CASSKTGVANTEAFF.

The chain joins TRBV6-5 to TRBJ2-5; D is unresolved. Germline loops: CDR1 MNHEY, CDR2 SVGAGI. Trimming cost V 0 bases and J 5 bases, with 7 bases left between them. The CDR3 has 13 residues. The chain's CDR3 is CASSYSGLETQYF. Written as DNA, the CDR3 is TGTGCCAGCAGTTACTCCGGGTTGGAGACCCAGTACTTC.

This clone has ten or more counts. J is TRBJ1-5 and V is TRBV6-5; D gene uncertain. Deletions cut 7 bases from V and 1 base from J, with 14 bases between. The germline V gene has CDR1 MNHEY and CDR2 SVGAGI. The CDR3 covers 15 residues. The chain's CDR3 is CASKIATGSNQPQHF. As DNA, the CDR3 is TGTGCCAGCAAAATCGCGACCGGCAGCAATCAGCCCCAGCATTTT.

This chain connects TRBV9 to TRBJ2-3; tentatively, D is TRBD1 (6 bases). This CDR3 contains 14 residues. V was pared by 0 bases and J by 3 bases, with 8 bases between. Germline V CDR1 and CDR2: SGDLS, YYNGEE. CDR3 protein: CASSVGQGTDTQYF. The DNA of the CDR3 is TGTGCCAGCAGCGTAGGTCAGGGGACAGATACGCAGTATTTT.

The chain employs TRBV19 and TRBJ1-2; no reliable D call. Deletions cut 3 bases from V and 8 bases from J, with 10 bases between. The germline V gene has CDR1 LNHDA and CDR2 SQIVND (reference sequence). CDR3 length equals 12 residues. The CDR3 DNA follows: TGTGCCAGTAGTATCAGAGAACGGGGCTACACCTTC. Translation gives CASSIRERGYTF.

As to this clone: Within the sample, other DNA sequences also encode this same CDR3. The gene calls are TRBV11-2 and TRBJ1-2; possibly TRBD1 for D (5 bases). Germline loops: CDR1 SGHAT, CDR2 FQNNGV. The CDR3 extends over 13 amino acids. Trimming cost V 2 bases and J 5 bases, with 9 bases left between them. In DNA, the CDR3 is TGTGCCAGCAGCTTATCGGGGGTTTATGGCTACACCTTC. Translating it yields CASSLSGVYGYTF.